This passage covers 17 T cell receptor beta chains from one sample sequenced in a study of blood T cell repertoires in COVID-19 (dated by TCRdb to about 2020). Libraries were constructed by the immunoSEQ multiplex PCR assay. The clones in this table, taken by TCRdb from immuneACCESS, are in-frame only. Not every clone is retained; where verified, under half of the shortfall comes from an unresolved V gene, and the cause of the rest is unknown. The sample records 200,000 or so clones, approximately 85% of which are singletons. The top ten hold 3% to 4% of the sample. Sequencing was performed on peripheral blood. These receptors originate from a man in his sixties with acute or convalescent COVID-19.

This clone was counted a single time. V and J are TRBV6-5 and TRBJ1-5, with D possibly matching TRBD1 (5 bases). The CDR3 consists of 14 residues. V was pared by 0 bases and J by 5 bases, with 8 bases between. Germline CDR1 MNHEY, CDR2 SVGAGI. The CDR3 coding sequence is TGTGCCAGCAGTTACTCGGGGGGGTATCAGCCCCAGCATTTT. Its protein is CASSYSGGYQPQHF.

The J gene is TRBJ2-5, the V gene TRBV7-2, with D unresolved. This CDR3 has 13 amino acids. CDR1 SGHTA and CDR2 FQGNSA come from the germline V gene. V was cut by 4 bases and J by 4 bases, with 10 bases left in between. CDR3 DNA: TGTGCCAGCAGCTATAATCCCTCAGAGACCCAGTACTTC. The encoded protein is CASSYNPSETQYF. Full variable domain (remainder filled in from reference TRBV7-2 and TRBJ2-5): GAGVSQSPSNKVTEKGKDVELRCDPISGHTALYWYRQSLGQGLEFLIYFQGNSAPDKSGLPSDRFSAERTGGSVSTLTIQRTQQEDSAVYLCASSYNPSETQYFGPGTRLLVL.

The rearrangement uses TRBV5-6 and TRBJ1-2; D is undetermined. This CDR3 contains 16 residues. Germline V lookup: CDR1 SGHDT, CDR2 YYEEEE. Deletions cut 3 bases from V and 2 bases from J, with 17 bases between. Here the CDR3 reads CASSSHWRAGNYGYTF. DNA of the CDR3: TGTGCCAGCAGCTCGCATTGGAGAGCGGGAAACTATGGCTACACCTTC.

The rearrangement uses TRBV11-3 and TRBJ2-2; 13 bases align to TRBD2. The CDR3 loop spans 17 amino acids. Germline assignment: CDR1 SGHNT and CDR2 YENEEA. J was trimmed by 1 base and V by 5 bases; bases with no gene match: 4. The CDR3 protein is CASSPGLAGVNTGELFF. In nucleotides, the CDR3 is TGTGCCAGCAGCCCCGGACTAGCGGGGGTGAACACCGGGGAGCTGTTTTTT.

The chain combines TRBV2 with TRBJ1-6; D is unresolved. The CDR3 is made up of 15 amino acids. In germline, CDR1 is SNHLY, CDR2 FYNNEI. V was shortened by 6 bases and J by 0 bases, with 9 bases between the two germline ends. CDR3 amino acids: CASRETSSYNSPLHF. For the CDR3, the DNA is TGTGCCAGCAGGGAGACTAGCTCCTATAATTCACCCCTCCACTTT.

The chain is built from TRBV29-1 and TRBJ2-1; D remains unclear. This CDR3 spans 11 amino acids. The V end lost 7 bases, the J end lost 5 bases, and 9 bases lay between the germline ends. Looked up from germline, CDR1 is SQVTM and CDR2 is ANQGSEA. Written as DNA, the CDR3 is TGCAGCGCAGCTCTAAACAATGAGCAGTTCTTC. Translating it yields CSAALNNEQFF.

The V and J genes are TRBV27 and TRBJ1-2; the D gene is possibly TRBD1 (5 bases). CDR3 length equals 14 residues. CDR1 MNHEY and CDR2 SMNVEV come from the germline V gene (reference sequence). With 0 bases removed from V and 4 bases from J, the gap between germline ends came to 9 bases. CDR3: CASSLSPDSYGYTF. The CDR3 coding sequence is TGTGCCAGCAGTTTATCCCCCGACAGCTATGGCTACACCTTC.

The genes are TRBV5-4 and TRBJ1-6, with D maybe TRBD1 (6 bases). V dropped 0 bases and J dropped 9 bases, with 13 bases sitting between them. CDR1 SGHNT and CDR2 YYREEE come from the germline V gene (reference sequence). The length of the CDR3 is 15 residues. DNA of the CDR3: TGTGCCAGCAGCTTGGCGGGCAGCAGGGGTTCACCCCTCCACTTT. It yields the protein CASSLAGSRGSPLHF.

The chain combines TRBV18 with TRBJ2-7; a possible D gene is TRBD2 (5 bases). This CDR3 is 13 amino acids long. The V gene's germline CDR1 is KGHSH and CDR2 LQKENI. Trimming took 6 bases from V and 3 from J, leaving 12 bases between them. The CDR3 region is CASSRVPLYEQYF. The DNA of the CDR3 is TGTGCCAGCTCGCGGGTCCCTCTCTACGAGCAGTACTTC.

A single count supports this clone. The V call is TRBV27, the J call TRBJ2-7, with D perhaps TRBD1 (5 bases). Trimming stripped 6 bases from V and 2 bases from J, with 17 bases between. This CDR3 spans 15 amino acids. CDR1 and CDR2 from the germline V gene are MNHEY and SMNVEV (reference sequence). The CDR3, as DNA: TGTGCCAGCAGGCGCACAGGCGGAGCGCCCTACGAGCAGTACTTC. Protein product: CASRRTGGAPYEQYF.

The V and J genes are TRBV7-9 and TRBJ1-4, with 11 bases lining up with TRBD1. The CDR3 extends over 16 amino acids. The junction had 1 base not matched to a gene; V was cut back by 4 bases and J by 0 bases. Germline V CDR1 and CDR2: SEHNR, FQNEAQ (reference sequence). The CDR3 region is CASSSGQGATNEKLFF. DNA of the CDR3: TGTGCCAGCAGCTCGGGACAGGGGGCAACTAATGAAAAACTGTTTTTT.

This rearrangement joins TRBV7-3 to TRBJ2-1, with a weak D call TRBD2 (6 bases). The length of the CDR3 is 15 residues. Between the trimmed V and J ends, which lost 1 base and 5 bases, there was a span of 12 bases. The germline CDR1 and CDR2 sequences are SGHTA and FQGTGA. As DNA, the CDR3 is TGTGCCAGCAGCTTAAGGCGGCTAGCGAACAATGAGCAGTTCTTC. Amino acid sequence: CASSLRRLANNEQFF.

The V call is TRBV10-3, the J call TRBJ1-4; 7 positions match TRBD1. Germline loops: CDR1 ENHRY, CDR2 SYGVKD. V dropped 5 bases and J dropped 3; count of bases not matched to a gene: 6. The CDR3 is made up of 15 amino acids. The CDR3 DNA reads as TGTGCCATCAGTTCAGCCGGGACAGCTAATGAAAAACTGTTTTTT. This codes for CAISSAGTANEKLFF.

The chain has TRBV3-1 (or the pseudogene TRBV3-2) and TRBJ1-1; D remains unclear. Germline V gives CDR1 LGHDT, CDR2 YNNKEL (reference sequence). This CDR3 is 13 amino acids long. V was pared by 2 bases and J by 3 bases, with 7 bases between. The DNA for the CDR3 is TGTGCCAGCAGCCAATTAGCTGACACTGAAGCTTTCTTT. Its protein is CASSQLADTEAFF.

V and J are TRBV7-2 and TRBJ2-7, with 9 bases matching TRBD1. The CDR3 consists of 14 residues. The germline V gene has CDR1 SGHTA and CDR2 FQGNSA. The V and J ends lost 1 base and 6 bases, in that order; junction bases with no gene match: 4. In DNA form, the CDR3 reads TGTGCCAGCAGCTTAGTGGGACAGGGTGGCGAGCAGTACTTC. Translation gives CASSLVGQGGEQYF.

The rearrangement joins TRBV5-1 to TRBJ2-3; D is possibly TRBD2 (5 bases). The ends were cut back, 0 bases at V and 0 bases at J, with 23 bases in the middle. The CDR3 consists of 20 residues. CDR1 is SGHRS, CDR2 YFSETQ, per germline. CDR3 nucleotides: TGCGCCAGCAGCTTGGCCCCGGCAGGAGGAGTATATTCTAGCACAGATACGCAGTATTTT. It encodes CASSLAPAGGVYSSTDTQYF.

V usage is TRBV7-9 and J usage is TRBJ2-1, with 9 bases that match TRBD2. V lost 6 bases to trimming and J lost 8 bases; unmatched junction nucleotides: 14. The V gene's germline CDR1 is SEHNR and CDR2 FQNEAQ (reference sequence). This CDR3 is 16 amino acids long. The CDR3 nucleotides are TGTGCCAGCAGACTTAAGGGGCGGGAGGGCCGAGATGAGCAGTTCTTC. It specifies CASRLKGREGRDEQFF.